This TCR beta chain comes out of a study of blood T cell repertoires in COVID-19. Study details: The United States, Italy and Spain were the sources of the acute and convalescent COVID-19 samples.

V lost 2 bases to trimming and J lost 7 bases; unmatched junction nucleotides: 3. The CDR3 contains 13 residues. CDR1 and CDR2 (germline): SQVTM, ANQGSEA. The repertoire was sequenced with immunoSEQ multiplex PCR; TCRdb's copy has only in-frame clones and lacks some. This table has 300,000 to 350,000 clones, around nine tenths appearing once. Only one count was recorded for this clone. The sequenced material came from PBMCs or T cells enriched from blood (not recorded which). The source is a woman in her 30s who had been exposed to COVID-19. V and J are TRBV29-1 and TRBJ1-5; 9 nucleotides line up with TRBD1. The chain's CDR3 is CSVETGGGQPQHF. The CDR3 nucleotides read TGCAGCGTTGAAACAGGGGGCGGGCAGCCCCAGCATTTT.